This is a list of T cell receptor beta chains from one sample in a study of CD8+ T cells in alopecia areata. TCRdb keeps only in-frame clones here, not all; method: immunoSEQ multiplex PCR. Here the sample spans 100,000 to 150,000 clones, around 60% being singletons. Sequenced material: CD4+ T cells sorted from blood, taken at week 4, from a patient treated with tofacitinib. The origin of the receptors is a human donor with alopecia areata. Both conserved end residues are part of each CDR3.

j_gene | v_gene | CDR3aa
TRBJ2-7 | TRBV2 | CASRDPGLYF
TRBJ2-1 | TRBV10-3 | CAISGGDRDSYNEQFF
TRBJ2-5 | TRBV15 | CATSRDQGWETQYF
TRBJ1-6 | TRBV4-3 | CASSQDSRRSPLHF
TRBJ2-7 | TRBV7-3 | CASSLRGGDEQYF
TRBJ2-1 | TRBV11-2 | CASSPAGNEQFF
TRBJ2-1 | TRBV23-1 | CASSHVTSGGYNEQFF
TRBJ1-1 | TRBV5-6 | CASSLQGSGVTEAFF
TRBJ2-2 | TRBV30 | CAWSHGRVGTGELFF
TRBJ1-5 | TRBV2 | CASSESWGGWQPQHF
TRBJ2-5 | TRBV4-1 | CASSQQGQAGAETQYF
TRBJ1-5 | TRBV5-4 | CASSFQDQPQHF
TRBJ2-1 | TRBV14 | CASSQDPGLAGFNEQFF
TRBJ2-3 | TRBV5-6 | CASSSYRRGRGTDTQYF
TRBJ2-7 | TRBV18 | CASSPPGAPYEQYF
TRBJ1-2 | TRBV27 | CASSLGQGNGYTF
TRBJ2-7 | TRBV4-2 | CASSPRTSGEEQYF
TRBJ1-2 | TRBV5-4 | CASSLVGGYGYTF
TRBJ2-6 | TRBV9 | CASSPRLAGSSGANVLTF
TRBJ1-2 | TRBV5-1 | CASSAGQGADYGYTF
TRBJ1-1 | TRBV15 | CATSRDPMNTEAFF
TRBJ1-2 | TRBV30 | CAWSVQLSNYGYTF
TRBJ2-3 | TRBV4-2 | CASSPSGASGTDTQYF
TRBJ2-5 | TRBV7-2 | CASSPIAGGRETQYF
TRBJ1-5 | TRBV10-3 | CAISERDDGNQPQQF
TRBJ1-1 | TRBV6-5 | CASSPQHATEAFF
TRBJ2-1 | TRBV5-1 | CASMESSYNEQFF
TRBJ1-2 | TRBV28 | CASSFQGAGGYTF
TRBJ2-3 | TRBV5-1 | CASSFADTQYF